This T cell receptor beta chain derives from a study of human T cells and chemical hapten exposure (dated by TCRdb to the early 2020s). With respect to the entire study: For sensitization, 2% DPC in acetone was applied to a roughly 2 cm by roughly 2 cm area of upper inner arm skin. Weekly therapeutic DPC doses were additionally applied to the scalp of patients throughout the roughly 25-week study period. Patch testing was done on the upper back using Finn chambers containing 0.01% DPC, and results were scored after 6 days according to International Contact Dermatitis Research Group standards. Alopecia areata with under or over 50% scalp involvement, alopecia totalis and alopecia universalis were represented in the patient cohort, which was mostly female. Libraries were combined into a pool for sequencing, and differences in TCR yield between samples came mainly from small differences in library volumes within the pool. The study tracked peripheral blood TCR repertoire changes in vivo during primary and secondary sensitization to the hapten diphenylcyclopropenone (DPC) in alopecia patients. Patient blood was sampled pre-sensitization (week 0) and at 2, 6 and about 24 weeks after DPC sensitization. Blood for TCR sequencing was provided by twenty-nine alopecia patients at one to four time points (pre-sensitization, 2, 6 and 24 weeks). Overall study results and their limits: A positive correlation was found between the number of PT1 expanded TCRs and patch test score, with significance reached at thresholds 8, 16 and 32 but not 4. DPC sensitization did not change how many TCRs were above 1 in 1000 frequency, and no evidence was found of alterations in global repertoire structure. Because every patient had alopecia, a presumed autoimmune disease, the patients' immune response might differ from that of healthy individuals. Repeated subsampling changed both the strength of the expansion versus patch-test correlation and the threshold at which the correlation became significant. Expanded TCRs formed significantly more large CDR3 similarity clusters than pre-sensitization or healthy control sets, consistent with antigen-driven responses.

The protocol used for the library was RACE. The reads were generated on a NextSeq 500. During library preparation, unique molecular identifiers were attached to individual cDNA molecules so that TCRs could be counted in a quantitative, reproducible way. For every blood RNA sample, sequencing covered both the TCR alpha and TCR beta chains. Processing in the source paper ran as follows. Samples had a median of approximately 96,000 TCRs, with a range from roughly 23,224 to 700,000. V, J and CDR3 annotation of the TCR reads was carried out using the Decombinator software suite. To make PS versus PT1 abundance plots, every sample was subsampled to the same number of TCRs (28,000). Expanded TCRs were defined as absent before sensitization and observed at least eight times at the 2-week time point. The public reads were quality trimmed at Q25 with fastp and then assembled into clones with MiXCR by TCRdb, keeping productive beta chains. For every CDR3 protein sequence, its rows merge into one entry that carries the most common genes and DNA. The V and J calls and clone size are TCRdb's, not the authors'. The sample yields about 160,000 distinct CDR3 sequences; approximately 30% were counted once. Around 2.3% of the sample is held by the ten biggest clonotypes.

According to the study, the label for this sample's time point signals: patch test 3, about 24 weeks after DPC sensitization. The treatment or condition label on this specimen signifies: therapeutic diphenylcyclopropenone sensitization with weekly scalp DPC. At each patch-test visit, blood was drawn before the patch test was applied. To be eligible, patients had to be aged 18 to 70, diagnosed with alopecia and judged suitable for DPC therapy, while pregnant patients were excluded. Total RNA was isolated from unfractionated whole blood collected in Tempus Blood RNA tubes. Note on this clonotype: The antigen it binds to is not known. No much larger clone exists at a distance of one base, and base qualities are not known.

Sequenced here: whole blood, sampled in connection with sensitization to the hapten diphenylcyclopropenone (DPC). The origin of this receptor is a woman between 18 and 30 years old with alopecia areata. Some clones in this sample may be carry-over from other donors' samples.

The CDR3 protein sequence reads: CASSQGIGQGRKTQYF. The DNA sequence is TGTGCCAGCAGCCAAGGCATTGGACAGGGGAGGAAGACCCAGTACTTC. The sequence is built from TRBV4-2 and TRBJ2-5; TRBD1 matches 9 bases in the middle. Trimming removed 1 base from V and 6 bases from J; the gene matches leave 9 bases unexplained. Looking up the germline V gene yields CDR1 LGHNA and CDR2 YNFKEQ. From cysteine to phenylalanine, the CDR3 is 16 amino acids long. The retained sequence is limited to the CDR3, 48 bases, with the frame set at the first base.